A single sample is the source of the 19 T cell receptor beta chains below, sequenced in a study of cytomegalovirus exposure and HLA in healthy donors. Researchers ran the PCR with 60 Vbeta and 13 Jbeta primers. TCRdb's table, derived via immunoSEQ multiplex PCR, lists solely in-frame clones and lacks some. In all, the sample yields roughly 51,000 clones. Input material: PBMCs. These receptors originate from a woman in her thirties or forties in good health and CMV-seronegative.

In DNA form, the CDR3 reads TGTGCCAGCAGCTTAAATAGGGGGTCGTACTACAATGAGCAGTTCTTC. This translates into CASSLNRGSYYNEQFF. The rearrangement uses TRBV7-2 and TRBJ2-1, with TRBD1 as a possible D gene (6 bases). The CDR3 consists of 16 residues. V lost 2 bases to trimming and J lost 3 bases, with 14 bases between them. CDR1 SGHTA and CDR2 FQGNSA come from the germline V gene.

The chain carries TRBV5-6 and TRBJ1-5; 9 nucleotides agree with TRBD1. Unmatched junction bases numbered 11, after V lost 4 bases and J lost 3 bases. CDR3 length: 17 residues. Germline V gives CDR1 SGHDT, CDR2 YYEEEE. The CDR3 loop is CASSQTNTGGPNQPQHF. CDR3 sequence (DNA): TGTGCCAGCAGCCAGACCAACACAGGGGGCCCCAATCAGCCCCAGCATTTT. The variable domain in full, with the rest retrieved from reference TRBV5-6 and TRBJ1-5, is DAGVTQSPTHLIKTRGQQVTLRCSPKSGHDTVSWYQQALGQGPQFIFQYYEEEERQRGNFPDRFSGHQFPNYSSELNVNALLLGDSALYLCASSQTNTGGPNQPQHFGDGTRLSIL.

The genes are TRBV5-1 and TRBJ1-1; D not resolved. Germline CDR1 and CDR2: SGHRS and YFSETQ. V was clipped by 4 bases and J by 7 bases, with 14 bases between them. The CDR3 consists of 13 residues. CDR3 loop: CASSVGSAGEAFF. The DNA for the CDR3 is TGCGCCAGCAGCGTCGGCTCGGCAGGTGAAGCTTTCTTT.

CDR3 loop: CASSEARGETQYF. CDR3 DNA: TGTGCCAGCAGTGAAGCACGGGGAGAGACCCAGTACTTC. The J gene is TRBJ2-5, the V gene TRBV6-1, with D possibly being TRBD2 (5 bases). Trimming pared 0 bases from V and 4 bases from J, leaving 6 bases between. The CDR3 runs 13 residues. Germline CDR1 reads MNHNS; CDR2 reads SASEGT.

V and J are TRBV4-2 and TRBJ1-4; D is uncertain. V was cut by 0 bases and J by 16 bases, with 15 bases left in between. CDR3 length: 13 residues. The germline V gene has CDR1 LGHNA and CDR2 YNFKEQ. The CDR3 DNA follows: TGTGCCAGCAGCCAAGATCTTCGGGGAGGTCGGTTTTTT. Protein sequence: CASSQDLRGGRFF.

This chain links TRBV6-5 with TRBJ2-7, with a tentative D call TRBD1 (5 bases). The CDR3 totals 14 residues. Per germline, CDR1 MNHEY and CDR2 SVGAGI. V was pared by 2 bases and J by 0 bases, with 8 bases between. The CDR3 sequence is CASSYIQDSYEQYF. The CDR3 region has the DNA TGTGCCAGCAGTTACATACAGGACTCCTACGAGCAGTACTTC.

CDR3 in amino acids: CASSLVSSYEQYF. CDR3 nucleotide sequence: TGCGCCAGCAGCTTGGTGTCATCCTACGAGCAGTACTTC. The V gene is TRBV5-1, the J gene TRBJ2-7; D is unresolved. V was trimmed by 0 bases and J by 1 base, leaving 5 bases between them. There are 13 residues in the CDR3. CDR1 SGHRS and CDR2 YFSETQ come from the germline V gene.

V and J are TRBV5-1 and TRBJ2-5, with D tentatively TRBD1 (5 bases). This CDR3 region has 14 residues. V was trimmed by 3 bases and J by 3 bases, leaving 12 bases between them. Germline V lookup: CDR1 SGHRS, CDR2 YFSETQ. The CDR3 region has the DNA TGCGCCAGCAGCTCCACGCCAGGGAAAGAGACCCAGTACTTC. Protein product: CASSSTPGKETQYF.

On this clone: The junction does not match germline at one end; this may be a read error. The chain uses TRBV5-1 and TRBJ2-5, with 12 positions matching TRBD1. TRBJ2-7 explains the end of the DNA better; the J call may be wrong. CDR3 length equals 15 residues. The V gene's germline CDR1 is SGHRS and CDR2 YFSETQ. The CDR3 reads CASSSGTGGSNEQYF. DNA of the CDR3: TGCGCCAGCAGCTCCGGGACAGGGGGCTCCAACGAGCAGTACTTC.

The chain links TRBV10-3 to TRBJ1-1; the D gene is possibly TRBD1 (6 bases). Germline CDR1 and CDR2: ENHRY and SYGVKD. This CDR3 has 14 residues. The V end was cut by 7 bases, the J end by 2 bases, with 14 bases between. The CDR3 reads CAITETGSNTEAFF. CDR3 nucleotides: TGTGCCATCACGGAGACAGGTTCAAACACTGAAGCTTTCTTT.

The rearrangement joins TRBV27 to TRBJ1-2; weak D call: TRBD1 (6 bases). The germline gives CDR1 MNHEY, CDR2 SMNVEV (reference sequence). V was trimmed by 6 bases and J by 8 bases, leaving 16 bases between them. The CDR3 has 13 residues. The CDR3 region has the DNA TGTGCCAGCAGCTCGTTGGACAGCACGGGCTACACCTTC. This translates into CASSSLDSTGYTF.

CDR3 sequence (DNA): TGTGCCAGCAGTCACCACCCAGGGAAGAACACTGAAGCTTTCTTT. It codes for CASSHHPGKNTEAFF. This sequence joins TRBV6-5 and TRBJ1-1, with a tentative D call TRBD1 (5 bases). The CDR3 loop spans 15 amino acids. The V end lost 5 bases, the J end lost 1 base, and 14 bases lay between the germline ends. Germline-derived CDR1 and CDR2 are MNHEY and SVGAGI.

The CDR3 region is CASRTRDRANVLTF. The CDR3, as DNA: TGTGCCAGCAGAACCCGGGACAGGGCCAACGTCCTGACTTTC. The rearrangement links TRBV6-5 to TRBJ2-6; D is possibly TRBD1 (6 bases). The CDR3 is 14 amino acids. In germline, CDR1 is MNHEY, CDR2 SVGAGI. V lost 6 bases, J lost 5 bases, and 11 bases lay in between.

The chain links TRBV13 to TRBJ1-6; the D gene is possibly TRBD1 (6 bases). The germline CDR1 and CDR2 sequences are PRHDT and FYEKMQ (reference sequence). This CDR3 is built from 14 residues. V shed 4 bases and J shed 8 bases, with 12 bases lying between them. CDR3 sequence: CASSYREGDSPLHF. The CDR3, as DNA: TGTGCCAGCAGCTACAGGGAGGGAGATTCACCCCTCCACTTT.

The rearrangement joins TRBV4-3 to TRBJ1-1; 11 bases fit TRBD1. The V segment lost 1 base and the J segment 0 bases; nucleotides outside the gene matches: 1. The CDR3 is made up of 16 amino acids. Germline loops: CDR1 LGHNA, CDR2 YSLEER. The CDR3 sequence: CASSQGTGGMNTEAFF. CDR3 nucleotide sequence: TGCGCCAGCAGCCAAGGGACAGGGGGCATGAACACTGAAGCTTTCTTT.

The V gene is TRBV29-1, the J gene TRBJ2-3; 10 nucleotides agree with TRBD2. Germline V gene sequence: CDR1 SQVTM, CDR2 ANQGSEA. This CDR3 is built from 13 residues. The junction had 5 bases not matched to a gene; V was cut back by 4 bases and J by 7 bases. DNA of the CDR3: TGCAGCGTTGTCGCTAGCGGGAGATATACGCAGTATTTT. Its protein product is CSVVASGRYTQYF.

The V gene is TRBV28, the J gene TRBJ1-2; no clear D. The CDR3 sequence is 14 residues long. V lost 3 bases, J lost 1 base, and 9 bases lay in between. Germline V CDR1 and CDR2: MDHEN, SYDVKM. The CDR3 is CASSFSDHNYGYTF. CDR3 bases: TGTGCCAGCAGTTTTTCAGATCATAACTATGGCTACACCTTC.

Here the CDR3 reads CASRDPRVEYQETQYF. The CDR3 region has the DNA TGTGCCAGCAGAGACCCCCGGGTCGAGTACCAAGAGACCCAGTACTTC. This chain links TRBV2 with TRBJ2-5, with D unresolved. CDR1 and CDR2 (germline): SNHLY, FYNNEI. CDR3 size: 16 residues. V lost 6 bases and J lost 0, with 17 bases in between.

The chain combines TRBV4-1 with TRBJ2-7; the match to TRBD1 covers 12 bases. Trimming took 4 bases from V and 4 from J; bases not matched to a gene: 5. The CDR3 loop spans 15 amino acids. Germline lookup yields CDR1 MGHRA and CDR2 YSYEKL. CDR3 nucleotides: TGCGCCAGCAGCCCGGGACAGGGGGCGCGATACGAGCAGTACTTC. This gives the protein CASSPGQGARYEQYF.